This passage covers 18 T cell receptor beta chains from one sample sequenced in a study of T cell responses to AZD1222 COVID-19 vaccine. Using immunoSEQ multiplex PCR, the repertoire was profiled, and TCRdb retains in-frame clones only, with some absent. The sample comprises 150,000 to 200,000 clones, roughly 92% of which are singletons, and 1.1% to 1.5% rests with the top ten. This sample comprised peripheral blood, obtained on day 0 of AZD1222 vaccination. Every receptor here comes from an adult in good health.

CDR3 in DNA: TGTGCCAGCGCTGTTTTGGACAGGGGAGTTAGCAATCAGCCCCAGCATTTT. It translates to CASAVLDRGVSNQPQHF. The genes are TRBV7-8 and TRBJ1-5; 9 positions match TRBD1. The germline V gene encodes CDR1 SGHVS and CDR2 FQNEAQ. The CDR3 is made up of 17 amino acids. V lost 8 bases, J lost 0 bases, and 11 bases stayed unmatched.

V gene TRBV29-1 combines with J gene TRBJ1-5, with a tentative D call TRBD1 (5 bases). CDR1 is SQVTM, CDR2 ANQGSEA, per germline. Deletions cut 3 bases from V and 5 bases from J, with 11 bases between. This CDR3 has 13 amino acids. The CDR3 sequence is CSVEVGEDQPQHF. The CDR3 nucleotides are TGCAGCGTTGAGGTAGGGGAGGATCAGCCCCAGCATTTT.

This clone was seen just once. The J gene is TRBJ1-1, the V gene TRBV7-2, with 8 positions matching TRBD1. V gave up 1 base and J gave up 6 bases; unmatched junction bases: 10. CDR3 size: 16 residues. Germline values: CDR1 SGHTA, CDR2 FQGNSA. This CDR3 is CASSLGPGGTSAEAFF. CDR3 nucleotides: TGTGCCAGCAGCTTAGGCCCAGGGGGCACTTCCGCTGAAGCTTTCTTT. The variable domain in full, with the rest retrieved from reference TRBV7-2 and TRBJ1-1, is GAGVSQSPSNKVTEKGKDVELRCDPISGHTALYWYRQSLGQGLEFLIYFQGNSAPDKSGLPSDRFSAERTGGSVSTLTIQRTQQEDSAVYLCASSLGPGGTSAEAFFGQGTRLTVV.

This sequence joins TRBV30 and TRBJ2-7; weak D call: TRBD1 (5 bases). Trimming took off 4 bases at V and 4 bases at J, with 11 bases between the two ends. Germline V CDR1 and CDR2: GTSNPN, SVGIG (reference sequence). The CDR3 has 12 amino acids. This CDR3 is CAWTQDSYEQYF. The DNA for the CDR3 is TGTGCCTGGACCCAAGACAGTTACGAGCAGTACTTC.

The chain links TRBV10-3 to TRBJ1-1; no definite D call. Trimming pared 2 bases from V and 11 bases from J, leaving 15 bases between. The CDR3 length is 13 residues. The germline gives CDR1 ENHRY, CDR2 SYGVKD. The CDR3 here is CAISEAADQLAFF. The CDR3 bases are TGTGCCATCAGTGAGGCAGCCGACCAGTTGGCTTTCTTT.

The V and J genes are TRBV28 and TRBJ1-4; TRBD1 matches 11 bases. V dropped 4 bases and J dropped 1; count of bases not matched to a gene: 2. Germline CDR1 and CDR2: MDHEN and SYDVKM. This CDR3 is built from 16 residues. In DNA form, the CDR3 reads TGTGCCAGCAGTTGGACAGGGGGCGGAACTAATGAAAAACTGTTTTTT. This codes for CASSWTGGGTNEKLFF.

V and J are TRBV4-2 and TRBJ1-2; 11 nucleotides line up with TRBD1. Germline trimming cut 0 bases from V and 8 bases from J; bases unmatched to any gene: 8. Germline values: CDR1 LGHNA, CDR2 YNFKEQ. This CDR3 spans 16 amino acids. Here the CDR3 reads CASSQEGWTGGYGYTF. The CDR3 nucleotides read TGTGCCAGCAGCCAAGAAGGTTGGACAGGGGGCTACGGCTACACCTTC.

This chain links TRBV30 with TRBJ2-7; 10 bases align to TRBD2. CDR1 and CDR2 (germline): GTSNPN, SVGIG (reference sequence). The CDR3 length is 15 residues. Trimming cost V 0 bases and J 0 bases; bases outside gene matches: 2. CDR3 protein: CAWSVTSGFSYEQYF. In nucleotides, the CDR3 is TGTGCCTGGAGTGTGACTAGCGGGTTCTCCTACGAGCAGTACTTC.

The rearrangement joins TRBV18 to TRBJ2-2; D not certain. Germline CDR1 is KGHSH and CDR2 is LQKENI. V gave up 4 bases and J gave up 0 bases, with 12 bases separating them. The CDR3 covers 16 residues. The CDR3 DNA reads TGTGCCAGCTCACTACGGGCGCTTACGAACACCGGGGAGCTGTTTTTT. Encoded protein: CASSLRALTNTGELFF.

This chain joins TRBV7-9 and TRBJ2-1, with TRBD2 as a possible D gene (6 bases). V gave up 5 bases and J gave up 3 bases, with 11 bases separating them. Germline loops: CDR1 SEHNR, CDR2 FQNEAQ (reference sequence). The CDR3 length is 14 residues. Here the CDR3 DNA reads TGTGCCAGCAGCCCGGGGGACTTCTACAATGAGCAGTTCTTC. Its protein product is CASSPGDFYNEQFF.

The chain uses TRBV5-1 and TRBJ2-4, with 9 bases identical to TRBD2. The CDR3 extends over 14 amino acids. V shed 4 bases and J 8 bases; nucleotides not matched to a gene: 7. The germline V gene encodes CDR1 SGHRS and CDR2 YFSETQ. The CDR3: CASSKGTSYHIQYF. The CDR3 DNA sequence: TGCGCCAGCAGCAAAGGGACTAGCTACCACATTCAGTACTTC.

The chain has TRBV7-2 and TRBJ1-2, with D uncertain. V gave up 4 bases and J gave up 10 bases, with 13 bases separating them. This CDR3 contains 12 residues. The germline V gene encodes CDR1 SGHTA and CDR2 FQGNSA. DNA for the CDR3: TGTGCCAGCAGCTCAAAAACGTGGGACTACACCTTC. This translates into CASSSKTWDYTF.

This chain links TRBV25-1 with TRBJ1-6; 7 bases match TRBD1. V lost 7 bases, J lost 9 bases, and 3 bases stayed unmatched. Germline CDR1 MGHDK, CDR2 SYGVNS. The CDR3 loop spans 12 amino acids. CDR3 region: CASTTGVSPLHF. As DNA, the CDR3 is TGTGCCAGCACTACAGGGGTTTCACCCCTCCACTTT.

Comment on this clone: The junction does not match germline at one end; this may be a read error. The rearrangement joins TRBV13 to TRBJ1-2, with 9 nucleotides matching TRBD1. The germline V gene has CDR1 PRHDT and CDR2 FYEKMQ (reference sequence). CDR3 length: 15 amino acids. The CDR3 nucleotides read TGTGCCAGCAGCATAGGGGACAGGGATAGTCATGGCTACACCTTC. It is translated as CASSIGDRDSHGYTF.

V is TRBV28 and J is TRBJ1-1; tentative D call: TRBD1 (5 bases). The CDR3 contains 13 residues. Germline V gene sequence: CDR1 MDHEN, CDR2 SYDVKM. V was cut by 6 bases and J by 7 bases, with 15 bases left in between. The CDR3 bases are TGTGCCAGCAGCCCTACCCCGGGGGGTGAAGCTTTCTTT. Translated, it gives CASSPTPGGEAFF.

The chain carries TRBV5-1 and TRBJ2-3; 8 nucleotides align to TRBD1. The CDR3 has 16 residues. Losses at the gene ends were 0 bases for V and 4 bases for J; bases not matched to a gene: 7. Germline CDR1 is SGHRS and CDR2 is YFSETQ. CDR3 residues: CASSLEQGARADTQYF. The CDR3 DNA sequence: TGCGCCAGCAGCTTGGAGCAGGGGGCGCGGGCAGATACGCAGTATTTT.

The CDR3 DNA sequence: TGTGCCAGCAGTGAAGCGTGGGCCTCGGTCGTAAATGAGCAGTTCTTC. Protein: CASSEAWASVVNEQFF. V usage is TRBV6-1 and J usage is TRBJ2-1; D not resolved. Trimming shortened V by 0 bases and J by 7 bases, and 16 bases separated the two germline ends. This CDR3 region has 16 residues. Germline CDR1 MNHNS, CDR2 SASEGT.

As DNA, the CDR3 is TGTGCCAGCAGCCAAGAAAGGGGAGGCAATCAGCCCCAGCATTTT. Its translation is CASSQERGGNQPQHF. The rearrangement links TRBV4-2 to TRBJ1-5; D might be TRBD1 (5 bases). V lost 0 bases to trimming and J lost 2 bases, with 8 bases between them. The CDR3 contains 15 residues. Germline V gene sequence: CDR1 LGHNA, CDR2 YNFKEQ.